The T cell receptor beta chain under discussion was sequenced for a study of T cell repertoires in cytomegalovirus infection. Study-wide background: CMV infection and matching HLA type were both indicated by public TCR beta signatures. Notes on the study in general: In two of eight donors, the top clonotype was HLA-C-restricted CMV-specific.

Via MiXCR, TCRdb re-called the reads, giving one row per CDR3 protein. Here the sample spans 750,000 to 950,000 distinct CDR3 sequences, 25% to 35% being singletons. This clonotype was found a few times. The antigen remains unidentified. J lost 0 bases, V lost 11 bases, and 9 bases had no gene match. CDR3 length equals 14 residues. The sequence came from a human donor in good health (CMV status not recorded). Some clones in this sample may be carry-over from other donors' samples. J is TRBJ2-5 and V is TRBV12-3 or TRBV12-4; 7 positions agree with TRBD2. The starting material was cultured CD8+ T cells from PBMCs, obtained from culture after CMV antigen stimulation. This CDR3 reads CAGPSGAYQETQYF. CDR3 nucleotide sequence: TGTGCCGGACCAAGCGGGGCGTACCAAGAGACCCAGTACTTC.